This TCR beta chain was identified during a study of cytomegalovirus exposure and HLA in healthy donors. Looking at the study overall: Among approximately 390 genotyped donors, more than 65% fell in the Caucasian-associated ancestry cluster.

Study-wide results and caveats: The study designated roughly 150 TCR beta chains cytomegalovirus-associated. Analysis performed later found under 20,000 TCR beta sequences associated with HLA alleles at 0.05 false discovery rate.

Healthy people donating bone marrow made up the donors. PCR involved 60 Vbeta and 13 Jbeta primers. Here immunoSEQ multiplex PCR was the method, and the copy in TCRdb shows in-frame clones only, minus some. The sample comprises about 170,000 clones, 80% to 90% of which are singletons, and about 0.76% rests with the top ten. The V gene lost 8 bases and the J gene lost 1 base, with 12 bases spanning the gap. This CDR3 has 14 amino acids. Per the germline V gene, CDR1 is KGHSH and CDR2 is LQKENI. In the case of this clone: The antigen is not known.

The TCR was taken from a woman aged 18 to 35 in good health and CMV-seronegative. The V and J genes are TRBV18 and TRBJ2-1, with D unclear. The source material was PBMCs. The CDR3 reads CASRSGQSYNEQFF. The CDR3 DNA sequence: TGTGCCAGCAGAAGTGGGCAGTCCTACAATGAGCAGTTCTTC.